A single sample gave rise to the 14 T cell receptor beta chains below, sequenced in a study of blood T cell repertoires in COVID-19 (dated by TCRdb to between 2020 and 2021). Library method: the immunoSEQ multiplex PCR assay. As stored in TCRdb, this immuneACCESS dataset retains in-frame rearrangements with V and J assigned. A fraction of the clones does not appear; measured against another copy, unresolved V genes explain less than half of the discrepancy, and the remainder lacks a known reason. Here the sample has around 19,000 clones; about 89% occur a single time. In total, the top ten clones hold approximately 4% of the sample. The specimen sequenced was peripheral blood. The receptors stem from a human donor in a cohort sampled during active COVID-19.

The chain employs TRBV12-5 and TRBJ2-1; 15 bases match TRBD2. J was trimmed by 3 bases and V by 0 bases; bases with no gene match: 12. CDR3 length: 21 residues. Germline CDR1 LGHNT, CDR2 FRNRAP. CDR3 DNA: TGTGCTAGTGGTTTGGTACTCCTCGGACTAGCGGGAGGGCCGGTCTACAATGAGCAGTTCTTC. The encoded protein is CASGLVLLGLAGGPVYNEQFF. Drawing the rest from reference TRBV12-5 and TRBJ2-1, the complete variable domain is DARVTQTPRHKVTEMGQEVTMRCQPILGHNTVFWYRQTMMQGLELLAYFRNRAPLDDSGMPKDRFSAEMPDATLATLKIQPSEPRDSAVYFCASGLVLLGLAGGPVYNEQFFGPGTRLTVL.

The V gene is TRBV6-5, the J gene TRBJ1-4; possibly TRBD1 for D (5 bases). V was clipped by 8 bases and J by 0 bases, with 7 bases between them. Per germline, CDR1 MNHEY and CDR2 SVGAGI. The CDR3 length is 13 residues. The CDR3 DNA reads TGTGCCAGCCAGGGTTCAACTAATGAAAAACTGTTTTTT. The encoded protein is CASQGSTNEKLFF.

The chain has TRBV21-1 and TRBJ1-4; TRBD1, the table's D call, was not compared with the DNA. TRBV21-1 is shown as a pseudogene. The CDR3 extends over 16 amino acids. In nucleotides, the CDR3 is TGTGCCAGCAGAAGACAGAGACCTGCAACTAATGAAAAACTGTTTTTT. It yields the protein CASRRQRPATNEKLFF.

The rearrangement links TRBV24-1 to TRBJ2-7; D perhaps matches TRBD2 (6 bases). Trimming took off 9 bases at V and 3 bases at J, with 20 bases between the two ends. Germline V lookup: CDR1 KGHDR, CDR2 SFDVKD. The length of the CDR3 is 15 residues. CDR3 protein: CATLLGRTTDYEQYV. In nucleotides, the CDR3 is TGTGCCACCCTACTGGGAAGGACTACTGACTACGAGCAGTACGTC.

V gene TRBV4-3 combines with J gene TRBJ1-2, with 7 bases aligning to TRBD1. The V segment lost 3 bases and the J segment 3 bases; nucleotides outside the gene matches: 4. Germline values: CDR1 LGHNA, CDR2 YSLEER. There are 14 residues in the CDR3. CDR3 bases: TGCGCCAGCAGCCAGGAACAGGGGTACTATGGCTACACCTTC. Protein: CASSQEQGYYGYTF.

CDR3 bases: TGTGCCAGCTCACCGGCGAGCGGGGTCCGACGGGGCACCGGGGAGCTGTTTTTT. Translating gives CASSPASGVRRGTGELFF. V gene TRBV18 combines with J gene TRBJ2-2; 7 bases map to TRBD2. Germline values: CDR1 KGHSH, CDR2 LQKENI. With 3 bases clipped from V and 4 bases from J, the junction kept 14 bases outside the gene matches. The CDR3 has 18 residues.

The chain has TRBV9 and TRBJ2-3; no firm D call. The CDR3 has 15 residues. Germline V gives CDR1 SGDLS, CDR2 YYNGEE. V was cut by 3 bases and J by 3 bases, with 14 bases left in between. CDR3 nucleotides: TGTGCCAGCAGCGCCCGGGTCGGTGCGACAGATACGCAGTATTTT. This translates into CASSARVGATDTQYF.

The V call is TRBV10-3, the J call TRBJ1-4, with TRBD1 matching over 7 bases. Germline V gives CDR1 ENHRY, CDR2 SYGVKD. Trimming removed 2 bases from V and 5 bases from J; junction bases left unmatched: 5. The CDR3 is 15 amino acids. The DNA for the CDR3 is TGTGCCATCAGTGAGCTACAGGGGCACAATGAAAAACTGTTTTTT. It codes for CAISELQGHNEKLFF.

This chain connects TRBV27 to TRBJ2-2; possibly TRBD2 for D (5 bases). This CDR3 has 15 residues. The V and J ends lost 3 bases and 6 bases respectively, with 14 bases between them. The germline V gene has CDR1 MNHEY and CDR2 SMNVEV (reference sequence). The CDR3 loop reads CASSFRGMLPGELFF. CDR3 bases: TGTGCCAGCAGTTTTCGAGGGATGCTACCCGGGGAGCTGTTTTTT.

The CDR3 DNA sequence: TGCAGCGTGAAGTTGACGGAGGACAATGAGCAGTTCTTC. This encodes CSVKLTEDNEQFF. This chain joins TRBV29-1 and TRBJ2-1; maybe TRBD2 (5 bases). CDR3 length equals 13 residues. Trimming cost V 6 bases and J 5 bases, with 14 bases left between them. In germline, CDR1 is SQVTM, CDR2 ANQGSEA.

V and J are TRBV18 and TRBJ1-6; 10 nucleotides align to TRBD1. The germline V gene has CDR1 KGHSH and CDR2 LQKENI. V dropped 3 bases and J dropped 9; count of bases not matched to a gene: 2. The length of the CDR3 is 14 residues. The CDR3 is CASSPDRGISPLHF. The CDR3, as DNA: TGTGCCAGCTCACCGGACAGGGGGATTTCACCCCTCCACTTT.

J is TRBJ2-3 and V is TRBV4-1; TRBD2 agrees at 9 bases. Germline-derived CDR1 and CDR2 are MGHRA and YSYEKL. J gave up 1 base and V 0 bases, and 8 bases lay outside the gene matches. This CDR3 spans 18 amino acids. The CDR3 sequence: CASSQDGSGGFGTDTQYF. The DNA of the CDR3 is TGCGCCAGCAGCCAAGATGGGAGCGGGGGGTTTGGCACAGATACGCAGTATTTT.

This chain uses TRBV18 with TRBJ2-5, with D maybe TRBD1 (6 bases). V gave up 3 bases and J gave up 5 bases, with 13 bases separating them. Germline V gene lookup returns CDR1 KGHSH and CDR2 LQKENI. This CDR3 has 14 amino acids. This CDR3 is CASSPRTERETQYF. The CDR3 bases are TGTGCCAGCTCACCGCGGACAGAACGGGAGACCCAGTACTTC.

V gene TRBV9 combines with J gene TRBJ1-3; 8 bases map to TRBD1. Looked up from germline, CDR1 is SGDLS and CDR2 is YYNGEE. Trimming removed 4 bases from V and 4 bases from J; junction bases left unmatched: 7. The CDR3 loop spans 15 amino acids. The CDR3 is CASSPWTGKGNTIYF. As DNA, the CDR3 is TGTGCCAGCAGCCCTTGGACAGGGAAAGGAAACACCATATATTTT.